Here is one TCR beta chain with its context. This clone showed up just a few times. Its antigen specificity is not known. Within one base of it there is no much larger clone, and no base qualities were kept. The sample belongs to a study of T cell changes during pregnancy in multiple sclerosis (dated by TCRdb to 2018 to 2020). About the investigation overall: In women with multiple sclerosis, the researchers looked at how the T cell repertoire shifted as pregnancy progressed.

Trimmed from V: 5 bases; trimmed from J: 4 bases; junction bases lacking a gene match: 10. CDR1 and CDR2 (SEHNR, FQNEAQ) derive from the germline V gene (reference sequence). The CDR3 runs 15 amino acids, cysteine and phenylalanine included. Only CDR3 DNA is held: 45 bases, read in frame from base 1. Library creation used the immunoSEQ multiplex PCR assay. The source is immuneACCESS, and TCRdb retained only in-frame sequences with V and J called. Part of the clones is not carried over; for the studies checked, unresolved V genes explain less than half of this, and the remainder is unexplained. Present in this sample are more than 85,000 clones, more than 80% of which were seen just once. The top ten hold approximately 1.2% of the sample.

The rearranged segments are TRBV7-9 and TRBJ1-2, with 7 bases in between that match TRBD1. The starting material was peripheral blood, obtained in the second trimester of pregnancy. The source is a female donor with multiple sclerosis, enrolled in a pregnancy study. The DNA reads as follows: TGTGCCAGCAGCACCTGGACAGGCGCTCTCTATGGCTACACCTTC. It is translated as CASSTWTGALYGYTF.